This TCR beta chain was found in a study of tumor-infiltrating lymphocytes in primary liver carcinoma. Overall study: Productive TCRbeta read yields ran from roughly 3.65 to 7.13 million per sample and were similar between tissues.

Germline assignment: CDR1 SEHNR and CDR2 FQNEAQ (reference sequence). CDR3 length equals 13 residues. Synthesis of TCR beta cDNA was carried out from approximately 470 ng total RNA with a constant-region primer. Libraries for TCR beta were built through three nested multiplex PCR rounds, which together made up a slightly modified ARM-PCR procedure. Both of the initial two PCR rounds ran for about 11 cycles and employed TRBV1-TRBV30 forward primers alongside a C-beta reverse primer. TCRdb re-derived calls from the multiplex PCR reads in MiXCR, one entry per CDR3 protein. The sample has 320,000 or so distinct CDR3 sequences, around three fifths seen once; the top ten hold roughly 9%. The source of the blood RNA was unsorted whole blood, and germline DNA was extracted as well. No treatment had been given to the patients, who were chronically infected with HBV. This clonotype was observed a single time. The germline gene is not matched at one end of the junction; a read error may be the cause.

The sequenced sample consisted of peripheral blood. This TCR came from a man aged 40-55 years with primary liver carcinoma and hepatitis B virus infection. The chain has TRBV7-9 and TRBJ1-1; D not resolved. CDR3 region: CASSQTANTEASF. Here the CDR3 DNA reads TGTGCCAGCAGCCAAACGGCGAACACTGAAGCTTCCTTT.